These 29 T cell receptor beta chains share one sample of origin, sequenced in a study of blood T cells in healthy people across ages. Alongside a J-beta primer mix, a sample-barcoded 5' primer served in a second PCR lasting roughly 6 to 12 cycles. TCRdb re-derived calls from the 5' RACE reads in MiXCR, one entry per CDR3 protein. This table has roughly 800,000 distinct CDR3 sequences, roughly 50% appearing once. Sample: blood. The receptors here all came from a man under 40 in good health.

In DNA form, the CDR3 reads TGCGCCAGCAGCCGAGGGACTGCGGAGACCCAGTACTTC. Translated: CASSRGTAETQYF. J is TRBJ2-7 and V is TRBV4-1, with D perhaps matching TRBD2 (6 bases). The J call may not be correct, given that the DNA end is closer to TRBJ2-5. There are 13 residues in the CDR3. CDR1 is MGHRA, CDR2 YSYEKL, per germline.

The chain links TRBV6-5 to TRBJ2-2; D is possibly TRBD2 (6 bases). Trimming took 3 bases from V and 2 from J, leaving 13 bases between them. The V gene's germline CDR1 is MNHEY and CDR2 SVGAGI. The CDR3 runs to 16 residues. The CDR3 loop reads CASSYDPSVNTGELFF. The DNA for the CDR3 is TGTGCCAGCAGTTATGATCCTAGCGTAAACACCGGGGAGCTGTTTTTT.

This clonotype occurred a few times. The chain uses TRBV4-2 and TRBJ1-4, with 7 positions matching TRBD1. V was pared by 4 bases and J by 0 bases, with 8 bases of the junction left unmatched. CDR3 length: 17 amino acids. Germline lookup yields CDR1 LGHNA and CDR2 YNFKEQ. The CDR3: CASSPSGQPTTNEKLFF. The CDR3 DNA sequence: TGTGCCAGCAGCCCCTCGGGACAGCCAACAACTAATGAAAAACTGTTTTTT.

The genes are TRBV12-3 or TRBV12-4 and TRBJ2-1; tentatively, D is TRBD1 (6 bases). CDR3 size: 17 residues. Trimming pared 7 bases from V and 4 bases from J, leaving 23 bases between. Here the CDR3 DNA reads TGTGCCAGCAAATCCCCACCGGGACAAACACCTTACAATGAGCAGTTCTTC. Translated, it gives CASKSPPGQTPYNEQFF.

This clonotype occurred a few times. The V call is TRBV7-2, the J call TRBJ1-1; possibly TRBD1 for D (5 bases). Trimming cost V 5 bases and J 5 bases, with 15 bases left between them. Germline assignment: CDR1 SGHTA and CDR2 FQGNSA. The CDR3 is made up of 14 amino acids. CDR3 amino acids: CASSPWGVGTEAFF. CDR3 DNA sequence: TGTGCCAGCAGCCCTTGGGGGGTGGGGACTGAAGCTTTCTTT.

V gene TRBV7-2 combines with J gene TRBJ1-2; tentatively, D is TRBD1 (5 bases). From germline, CDR1 is SGHTA and CDR2 FQGNSA. There are 14 residues in the CDR3. Trimming cost V 7 bases and J 8 bases, with 20 bases left between them. CDR3 residues: CASTPFGREAGYTF. CDR3 in DNA: TGTGCCAGCACCCCCTTCGGCAGGGAGGCCGGCTACACCTTC.

This chain uses TRBV27 with TRBJ2-4; D possibly uses TRBD1 or TRBD2 (5 bases each). CDR1 and CDR2 (germline): MNHEY, SMNVEV (reference sequence). This CDR3 region has 18 residues. V lost 3 bases and J 1 base, leaving 19 bases between the germline ends. The CDR3 spells CASSFLGPGTGAKNIQYF. The CDR3 nucleotides read TGTGCCAGCAGTTTCCTCGGCCCGGGGACCGGGGCCAAAAACATTCAGTACTTC.

The genes are TRBV7-2 and TRBJ2-5, with TRBD1 matching over 7 bases. Germline CDR1 is SGHTA and CDR2 is FQGNSA. There are 13 residues in the CDR3. V dropped 6 bases and J dropped 5; count of bases not matched to a gene: 6. The CDR3 protein is CASRKGAGETQYF. In DNA, the CDR3 is TGTGCCAGCAGGAAGGGGGCTGGGGAGACCCAGTACTTC.

This clonotype was observed many times. This chain joins TRBV7-2 and TRBJ1-2, with D possibly being TRBD1 (6 bases). Germline V lookup: CDR1 SGHTA, CDR2 FQGNSA. This CDR3 is 17 amino acids long. Trimming stripped 5 bases from V and 1 base from J, with 20 bases between. The CDR3 DNA sequence: TGTGCCAGCAGCCACCCCCGGGGGCAGACCTTTAACTATGGCTACACCTTC. Translating gives CASSHPRGQTFNYGYTF.

This chain links TRBV6-1 with TRBJ2-5, with D perhaps TRBD2 (6 bases). CDR1 MNHNS and CDR2 SASEGT come from the germline V gene. This CDR3 region has 14 residues. V lost 5 bases, J lost 5 bases, and 15 bases lay in between. CDR3 protein: CASSWGDESETQYF. Here the CDR3 DNA reads TGTGCCAGCAGTTGGGGGGACGAGTCGGAGACCCAGTACTTC.

In its sample, this clonotype was seen a few times. The gene calls are TRBV27 and TRBJ2-1; D call uncertain. Germline CDR1 and CDR2: MNHEY and SMNVEV (reference sequence). This CDR3 region has 12 residues. The V gene lost 4 bases and the J gene lost 8 bases, with 9 bases spanning the gap. This chain's CDR3 is CASSSRHDEQFF. CDR3 in DNA: TGTGCCAGCAGTTCGAGACACGATGAGCAGTTCTTC.

As to this clonotype: Germline is not matched at one junction end, which may reflect a read error. This chain links TRBV3-1 with TRBJ2-7; 9 nucleotides match TRBD1. Germline V CDR1 and CDR2: LGHDT, YNNKEL (reference sequence). This CDR3 spans 14 amino acids. In nucleotides, the CDR3 is TGTGCCAGCAGCCGGGACAGGGAATCCTTCGAGCAGTACTTC. It is translated as CASSRDRESFEQYF.

This clonotype was recorded a few times. V and J are TRBV7-2 and TRBJ2-5, with TRBD2 matching 10 bases. From germline, CDR1 is SGHTA and CDR2 FQGNSA. J was trimmed by 2 bases and V by 2 bases; bases with no gene match: 11. This CDR3 has 18 amino acids. Here the CDR3 DNA reads TGTGCCAGCAGCTTACGGTCCTCTAGCGGGAGCCAACAAGAGACCCAGTACTTC. This gives the protein CASSLRSSSGSQQETQYF.

The chain uses TRBV28 and TRBJ1-5; TRBD1 matches at 9 bases. The CDR3 spans 16 residues. With 6 bases clipped from V and 4 bases from J, the junction kept 10 bases outside the gene matches. Per the germline V gene, CDR1 is MDHEN and CDR2 is SYDVKM. This CDR3 is CASSRPGQGRNQPQHF. In DNA, the CDR3 is TGTGCCAGCAGCCGGCCGGGACAGGGACGTAATCAGCCCCAGCATTTT.

This clonotype showed up just once. The rearrangement uses TRBV7-2 and TRBJ2-1; TRBD2 matches at 7 bases. V was pared by 6 bases and J by 1 base, with 12 bases of the junction left unmatched. Germline V gene lookup returns CDR1 SGHTA and CDR2 FQGNSA. The CDR3 has 17 amino acids. The CDR3 sequence: CASSLTASGISYNEQFF. CDR3 bases: TGTGCCAGCAGTTTAACGGCTAGCGGCATATCCTACAATGAGCAGTTCTTC.

The chain couples TRBV5-5 to TRBJ2-7; no firm D call. The V gene lost 0 bases and the J gene lost 4 bases, with 20 bases spanning the gap. The CDR3 is made up of 17 amino acids. From germline, CDR1 is SGHKS and CDR2 YYEKEE (reference sequence). This chain's CDR3 is CASSLAATSRRLYEQYF. The CDR3, as DNA: TGTGCCAGCAGCTTGGCGGCTACGAGTAGGAGATTGTACGAGCAGTACTTC.

The chain has TRBV2 and TRBJ2-1; D could derive from TRBD1 or TRBD2 (6 bases each). V lost 7 bases and J 6 bases, leaving 19 bases between the germline ends. CDR3 length: 15 residues. From germline, CDR1 is SNHLY and CDR2 FYNNEI. The CDR3 spells CASNRDTGASNEQFF. The CDR3 DNA reads TGTGCCAGCAATCGAGACACGGGGGCGAGCAATGAGCAGTTCTTC.

The V gene is TRBV12-3 or TRBV12-4, the J gene TRBJ1-2; no clear D. The CDR3 sequence is 12 residues long. V was cut by 6 bases and J by 8 bases, with 13 bases left in between. CDR3 sequence: CASSPPGLGYTF. In DNA form, the CDR3 reads TGTGCCAGCAGCCCCCCCGGACTCGGCTACACCTTC.

The chain is built from TRBV29-1 and TRBJ2-5, with D tentatively TRBD2 (7 bases). Trimming cost V 1 base and J 2 bases, with 14 bases left between them. The V gene's germline CDR1 is SQVTM and CDR2 ANQGSEA. This CDR3 has 15 amino acids. The CDR3 bases are TGCAGCGTTGAAGTGGGAGGGGGTCGTCAAGAGACCCAGTACTTC. Translating gives CSVEVGGGRQETQYF.

The J gene is TRBJ2-7, the V gene TRBV29-1; 13 nucleotides agree with TRBD2. Looked up from germline, CDR1 is SQVTM and CDR2 is ANQGSEA. This CDR3 region has 14 residues. Germline trimming cut 8 bases from V and 6 bases from J; bases unmatched to any gene: 10. The CDR3 sequence: CSTRTSGSSVEQYF. CDR3 DNA: TGCAGCACCCGGACTAGCGGGAGTTCCGTCGAGCAGTACTTC.

This clonotype was found a few times. V and J are TRBV7-9 and TRBJ2-7; D is tentatively TRBD1 or TRBD2 (5 bases each). This CDR3 comprises 13 residues. Germline-derived CDR1 and CDR2 are SEHNR and FQNEAQ (reference sequence). V was pared by 5 bases and J by 3 bases, with 11 bases between. CDR3 coding DNA: TGTGCCAGCAGCGAGGGGTTTTACTACGAGCAGTACTTC. Translated, it gives CASSEGFYYEQYF.

This rearrangement joins TRBV27 to TRBJ2-7; D possibly corresponds to TRBD2 (6 bases). Germline CDR1 and CDR2: MNHEY and SMNVEV (reference sequence). CDR3 length: 14 residues. V lost 5 bases and J 3 bases, leaving 14 bases between the germline ends. CDR3 bases: TGTGCCAGCAGTAAGGCGGGAACCGTCTACGAGCAGTACTTC. This gives the protein CASSKAGTVYEQYF.

V is TRBV6-2 or TRBV6-3 and J is TRBJ1-5, with 7 bases fitting TRBD1. The CDR3 contains 13 residues. The trim removed 4 bases at V and 7 bases at J, leaving 4 bases unmatched. CDR1 and CDR2 from the germline V gene are MNHEY and SVGEGT. This CDR3 is CASSSQGWQPQHF. CDR3 DNA: TGTGCCAGCAGTTCACAGGGGTGGCAGCCCCAGCATTTT.

J is TRBJ2-5 and V is TRBV7-9; 10 bases fit TRBD1. V lost 11 bases, J lost 2 bases, and 2 bases stayed unmatched. CDR1 is SEHNR and CDR2 is FQNEAQ in the germline V gene (reference sequence). The CDR3 length is 12 residues. The CDR3 sequence is CAGQGVQETQYF. For the CDR3, the DNA is TGTGCCGGACAGGGGGTTCAAGAGACCCAGTACTTC.

This clonotype has a handful of counts. The rearrangement joins TRBV7-2 to TRBJ2-6; TRBD1 is a possible D gene (6 bases). There are 17 residues in the CDR3. Trimming took off 4 bases at V and 4 bases at J, with 17 bases between the two ends. Germline V gives CDR1 SGHTA, CDR2 FQGNSA. Written as DNA, the CDR3 is TGTGCCAGCAGCTGGGGGCGCTGGGCAGGCGGGGCCAACGTCCTGACTTTC. Its protein is CASSWGRWAGGANVLTF.

The chain employs TRBV20-1 and TRBJ2-1; tentatively, D is TRBD1 or TRBD2 (5 bases each). The DNA end favors TRBJ2-7, so the J call may be wrong. The CDR3 consists of 17 residues. CDR1 is DFQATT, CDR2 SNEGSKA, per germline (reference sequence). The DNA of the CDR3 is TGCAGTGCTAGAGAGAGGGGCCGCACCCTTATCTACAATGAGCAGTACTTC. Encoded protein: CSARERGRTLIYNEQYF.

CDR3 in amino acids: CSASGTNQETQYF. CDR3 DNA sequence: TGCAGTGCTTCCGGGACAAACCAAGAGACCCAGTACTTC. The rearrangement links TRBV20-1 to TRBJ2-5, with D tentatively TRBD1 (6 bases). The ends were cut back, 5 bases at V and 0 bases at J, with 10 bases in the middle. This CDR3 has 13 amino acids. CDR1 is DFQATT and CDR2 is SNEGSKA in the germline V gene (reference sequence).

This clonotype was found many times. This chain joins TRBV4-3 and TRBJ2-3, with D possibly being TRBD1 (5 bases). The CDR3 spans 13 residues. The ends were cut back, 0 bases at V and 10 bases at J, with 11 bases in the middle. Germline V gene data show CDR1 as LGHNA and CDR2 as YSLEER. The CDR3, as DNA: TGCGCCAGCAGCCAAGATCCAGGGAAGGCGCAGTATTTT. This encodes CASSQDPGKAQYF.

The chain recombines TRBV5-1 with TRBJ2-3; 8 positions match TRBD2. The CDR3 runs 17 residues. V trimming: 4 bases; J trimming: 6 bases; junction bases outside the gene matches: 16. Germline V gene lookup returns CDR1 SGHRS and CDR2 YFSETQ. CDR3 protein: CASSRREDLAGVDTQYF. The CDR3 DNA follows: TGCGCCAGCAGCAGGCGGGAGGACCTCGCTGGCGTGGATACGCAGTATTTT. The complete variable domain, with remaining parts taken from reference TRBV5-1 and TRBJ2-3, reads KAGVTQTPRYLIKTRGQQVTLSCSPISGHRSVSWYQQTPGQGLQFLFEYFSETQRNKGNFPGRFSGRQFSNSRSEMNVSTLELGDSALYLCASSRREDLAGVDTQYFGPGTRLTVL.